This T cell receptor beta chain is drawn from a study of blood T cell repertoires in COVID-19. Original handling: Amplified reference gene primers provided the basis for estimating nucleated cell counts. Profiled with immunoSEQ multiplex PCR; TCRdb holds only in-frame clones, not every one. V and J calls and clone size come straight from that table; D and trimming were deduced from the DNA. Of roughly 300,000 clones in the sample, around 90% were seen once. In germline, CDR1 is SGHTA, CDR2 FQGTGA. The CDR3 is made up of 13 amino acids. V dropped 5 bases and J dropped 5 bases, with 9 bases sitting between them. The age range of participants was about 18 to 95 years, with residence in about 25 US areas. Researchers sorted participants into cohorts using their self-reported clinical history. Each recovered donor of Cohort 3 presented with two negative PCRs, clearance, or symptom resolution.

The TCR was taken from a woman in her twenties or thirties who had recovered from COVID-19. The genes are TRBV7-3 and TRBJ2-2; weak D call: TRBD2 (5 bases). The source material was PBMCs or T cells enriched from blood (not recorded which). CDR3 amino acids: CASSLRGTGELFF. The CDR3 DNA is TGTGCCAGCAGCCTAAGAGGGACCGGGGAGCTGTTTTTT.